A single sample is the source of the 19 T cell receptor beta chains below, sequenced in a study of cytomegalovirus exposure and HLA in healthy donors. Primers: 60 Vbeta forward and 13 Jbeta reverse. The assay was immunoSEQ multiplex PCR, and TCRdb's table has in-frame clones only and misses some. The table has about 200,000 clones, around 79% seen once. What was sequenced was PBMCs. Receptors originate from a woman in her 50s in good health and CMV-seronegative.

The chain carries TRBV18 and TRBJ2-1, with TRBD2 matching 10 bases. This CDR3 comprises 15 residues. Losses at the gene ends were 4 bases for V and 3 bases for J; bases not matched to a gene: 3. Germline V lookup: CDR1 KGHSH, CDR2 LQKENI. The CDR3: CASSRGTSDYNEQFF. The CDR3 bases are TGTGCCAGCTCACGCGGGACTAGCGACTACAATGAGCAGTTCTTC.

The table lists this clone with a few counts. The chain carries TRBV6-6 and TRBJ1-1; no clear D. The germline V and J ends were trimmed by 11 bases and 6 bases, with 19 bases remaining between them. Germline loops: CDR1 MNHNY, CDR2 SVGAGI (reference sequence). This CDR3 has 13 amino acids. CDR3 loop: CAGLSWGSPEAFF. DNA for the CDR3: TGTGCCGGACTGTCTTGGGGTAGTCCTGAAGCTTTCTTT.

CDR3 DNA sequence: TGTGCCAGTAGTATGAGGACACCCAATCAGCCCCAGCATTTT. Protein: CASSMRTPNQPQHF. The rearrangement joins TRBV19 to TRBJ1-5; TRBD1 might be the D (5 bases). The CDR3 runs 14 residues. V gave up 3 bases and J gave up 3 bases, with 9 bases separating them. CDR1 is LNHDA, CDR2 SQIVND, per germline (reference sequence).

V gene TRBV19 combines with J gene TRBJ1-2; 7 bases align to TRBD1. Trimming cost V 7 bases and J 4 bases; bases outside gene matches: 18. Germline V gives CDR1 LNHDA, CDR2 SQIVND (reference sequence). This CDR3 spans 17 amino acids. The CDR3 DNA reads as TGTGCCAGTACCTCGGGGGGGACAGCTACATTCTTCTATGGCTACACCTTC. It codes for CASTSGGTATFFYGYTF.

V gene TRBV28 combines with J gene TRBJ1-2; 7 bases match TRBD1. CDR1 is MDHEN, CDR2 SYDVKM, per germline. CDR3 length: 18 amino acids. Trimming took 5 bases from V and 1 from J; bases not matched to a gene: 16. CDR3 coding DNA: TGTGCCAGCAGTCACGCGGACAGGCGACGAGGATATAACTATGGCTACACCTTC. Translated: CASSHADRRRGYNYGYTF.

CDR3 region: CASSSPMNTEAFF. The CDR3 region has the DNA TGTGCCAGCAGTAGCCCTATGAACACTGAAGCTTTCTTT. The chain uses TRBV6-1 and TRBJ1-1, with D uncertain. The CDR3 is made up of 13 amino acids. Germline-derived CDR1 and CDR2 are MNHNS and SASEGT. V was clipped by 5 bases and J by 0 bases, with 7 bases between them.

This clone was observed a single time. Other DNA sequences of this sample code for an identical CDR3. This sequence joins TRBV25-1 and TRBJ1-2, with D hard to call. The CDR3 sequence is 14 residues long. Trimming pared 1 base from V and 4 bases from J, leaving 10 bases between. Germline V lookup: CDR1 MGHDK, CDR2 SYGVNS. CDR3 sequence reads: CASSESMTAYGYTF. CDR3 sequence (DNA): TGTGCCAGCAGTGAATCTATGACTGCCTATGGCTACACCTTC.

The chain links TRBV5-6 to TRBJ2-1; 10 bases align to TRBD2. CDR3 length equals 14 residues. V was clipped by 0 bases and J by 15 bases; unmatched bases: 9. The V gene's germline CDR1 is SGHDT and CDR2 YYEEEE. The CDR3 sequence is CASSLGLAGPGGFF. In DNA, the CDR3 is TGTGCCAGCAGCTTGGGACTAGCGGGTCCGGGCGGGTTCTTC.

This sequence joins TRBV10-3 and TRBJ2-7; weak D call: TRBD1 (6 bases). Germline V gene data show CDR1 as ENHRY and CDR2 as SYGVKD. The CDR3 is 14 residues long. Trimming shortened V by 0 bases and J by 2 bases, and 8 bases separated the two germline ends. The CDR3 region has the DNA TGTGCCATCAGTGAGTCTGGGGGCCCCTACGAGCAGTACTTC. Amino acids: CAISESGGPYEQYF.

This clone has only a few counts. This chain joins TRBV5-4 and TRBJ1-1; TRBD1 matches at 8 bases. The CDR3 has 15 residues. V shed 0 bases and J 5 bases; nucleotides not matched to a gene: 6. The germline V gene encodes CDR1 SGHNT and CDR2 YYREEE (reference sequence). DNA for the CDR3: TGTGCCAGCAGCTTGGGGGGACAGGCCGGAACTGAAGCTTTCTTT. Translated: CASSLGGQAGTEAFF.

This sequence joins TRBV21-1 and TRBJ2-1; the D call of TRBD2 is as the table states it, not checked on the DNA. TRBV21-1 is a listed pseudogene. The CDR3 has 18 residues. The CDR3 reads CASSKALLGGSSYNEQFF. DNA for the CDR3: TGTGCCAGCAGCAAAGCGCTTTTGGGCGGGAGCTCCTACAATGAGCAGTTCTTC.

This chain connects TRBV28 to TRBJ2-3; 7 bases map to TRBD2. The CDR3 consists of 14 residues. The V gene's germline CDR1 is MDHEN and CDR2 SYDVKM. V trimming: 8 bases; J trimming: 6 bases; junction bases outside the gene matches: 11. The CDR3 DNA reads TGTGCCAGCGGCGGGGGAGGGCAAGGTGATACGCAGTATTTT. This sequence encodes CASGGGGQGDTQYF.

The chain carries TRBV6-5 and TRBJ1-5; unclear D gene. This CDR3 is built from 13 residues. The germline CDR1 and CDR2 sequences are MNHEY and SVGAGI. The V end lost 6 bases, the J end lost 9 bases, and 15 bases lay between the germline ends. CDR3 loop: CASSLKAGGPQHF. The CDR3 nucleotides are TGTGCCAGCAGCCTGAAGGCGGGAGGGCCCCAGCATTTT.

The chain joins TRBV7-3 to TRBJ1-2; 7 nucleotides match TRBD1. In germline, CDR1 is SGHTA, CDR2 FQGTGA. The V segment lost 2 bases and the J segment 0 bases; nucleotides outside the gene matches: 3. This CDR3 has 15 residues. The CDR3 DNA is TGTGCCAGCAGCTTAGACAGGGAGACTAACTATGGCTACACCTTC. This codes for CASSLDRETNYGYTF.

The CDR3 loop reads CASSQEYGGRGGYTF. CDR3 DNA sequence: TGCGCCAGCAGCCAAGAATACGGGGGGCGAGGGGGCTACACCTTC. V usage is TRBV4-3 and J usage is TRBJ1-2, with D possibly being TRBD1 (6 bases). The V end lost 0 bases, the J end lost 8 bases, and 16 bases lay between the germline ends. This CDR3 contains 15 residues. Germline CDR1 is LGHNA and CDR2 is YSLEER.

To note about this clone: In the same sample, other DNA sequences code for this CDR3. The rearrangement links TRBV7-2 to TRBJ2-7, with D unclear. CDR1 and CDR2 from the germline V gene are SGHTA and FQGNSA. Trimming cost V 4 bases and J 2 bases, with 3 bases left between them. The length of the CDR3 is 11 residues. The CDR3 sequence: CASSSAYEQYF. The DNA of the CDR3 is TGTGCCAGCAGCTCCGCCTACGAGCAGTACTTC.

The chain is built from TRBV4-3 and TRBJ1-6, with D possibly TRBD1 on 6 matching bases. Trimming removed 0 bases from V and 14 bases from J, with 20 bases in between. The CDR3 is 16 amino acids. From germline, CDR1 is LGHNA and CDR2 YSLEER. Here the CDR3 DNA reads TGCGCCAGCAGCCAAGAACGCGACAGGCAAAATGGGGCCCTCCACTTT. It is translated as CASSQERDRQNGALHF.

The J gene is TRBJ2-3, the V gene TRBV9, with 9 bases that match TRBD2. The junction had 20 bases not matched to a gene; V was cut back by 3 bases and J by 3 bases. The CDR3 contains 20 residues. Germline values: CDR1 SGDLS, CDR2 YYNGEE. DNA of the CDR3: TGTGCCAGCAGCGGAGGAGGAAAGGCGGGAGGGCCCTCGGTAACAGATACGCAGTATTTT. Protein sequence: CASSGGGKAGGPSVTDTQYF.

Here the CDR3 reads CASSLERWHGYTF. The CDR3 bases are TGTGCCAGCAGCTTAGAAAGATGGCATGGCTACACCTTC. The chain combines TRBV11-2 with TRBJ1-2; D is ambiguous. There are 13 residues in the CDR3. V was pared by 0 bases and J by 6 bases, with 8 bases between. Germline V gene data show CDR1 as SGHAT and CDR2 as FQNNGV.